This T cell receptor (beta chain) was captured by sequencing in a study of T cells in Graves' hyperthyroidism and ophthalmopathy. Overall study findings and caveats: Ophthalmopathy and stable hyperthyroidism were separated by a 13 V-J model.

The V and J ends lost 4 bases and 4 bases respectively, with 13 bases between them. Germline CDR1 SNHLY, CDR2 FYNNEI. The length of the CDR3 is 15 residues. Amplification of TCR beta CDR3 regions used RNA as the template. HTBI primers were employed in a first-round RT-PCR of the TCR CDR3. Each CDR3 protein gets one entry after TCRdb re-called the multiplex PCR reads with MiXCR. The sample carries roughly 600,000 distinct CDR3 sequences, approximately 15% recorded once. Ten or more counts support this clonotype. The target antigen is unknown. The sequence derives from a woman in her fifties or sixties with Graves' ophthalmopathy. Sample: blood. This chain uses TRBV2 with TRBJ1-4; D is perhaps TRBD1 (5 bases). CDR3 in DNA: TGTGCCAGCAGTGTAGCGCAGGGTGTTAATGAAAAACTGTTTTTT. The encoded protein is CASSVAQGVNEKLFF.